Below, 19 T cell receptor beta chains from the same sample are listed, as sequenced in a study of graft-versus-host responses after intestinal transplantation. Repertoires were generated with immunoSEQ multiplex PCR, while TCRdb's copy carries only in-frame clones and drops some. The sample contains about 12,000 clones, 93% of which appear only once. The specimen comprised PBMCs, sampled around 1,000 days after intestinal transplantation. These receptors originate from a human patient who received an intestinal transplant, so some T cells may come from the graft donor.

This sequence joins TRBV4-1 and TRBJ2-1; no reliable D call. This CDR3 is 12 amino acids long. Germline CDR1 MGHRA, CDR2 YSYEKL. The V end was cut by 2 bases, the J end by 2 bases, with 1 base between. The CDR3, as DNA: TGCGCCAGCAGCCAAACCTACAATGAGCAGTTCTTC. Its protein product is CASSQTYNEQFF.

V usage is TRBV7-9 and J usage is TRBJ1-2; tentatively, D is TRBD1 (5 bases). The CDR3 has 15 residues. Trimming stripped 5 bases from V and 2 bases from J, with 15 bases between. CDR1 SEHNR and CDR2 FQNEAQ come from the germline V gene (reference sequence). CDR3 residues: CASSPRDGRNYGYTF. The CDR3 DNA sequence: TGTGCCAGCAGCCCCCGGGACGGCAGAAACTATGGCTACACCTTC.

The chain is built from TRBV5-8 and TRBJ1-2, with D possibly being TRBD1 (6 bases). The length of the CDR3 is 11 residues. From germline, CDR1 is SGHTS and CDR2 YDEGEE. With 9 bases removed from V and 8 bases from J, the gap between germline ends came to 14 bases. The CDR3 nucleotides read TGTGCCATAAGGGGGGGCTTGGGCTACACCTTC. Encoded protein: CAIRGGLGYTF.

This chain joins TRBV11-2 and TRBJ2-1, with 8 bases identical to TRBD2. Germline CDR1 is SGHAT and CDR2 is FQNNGV. There are 15 residues in the CDR3. V trimming: 0 bases; J trimming: 10 bases; junction bases outside the gene matches: 8. The CDR3 loop reads CASSLDPSGGREQFF. CDR3 nucleotides: TGTGCCAGCAGCTTAGATCCCAGCGGGGGCCGGGAGCAGTTCTTC.

The V gene is TRBV10-3, the J gene TRBJ2-5, with no clear D. In germline, CDR1 is ENHRY, CDR2 SYGVKD. The CDR3 is 13 residues long. V was shortened by 2 bases and J by 3 bases, with 7 bases between the two germline ends. In DNA form, the CDR3 reads TGTGCCATCAGTGAGGGGTTGGAAGAGACCCAGTACTTC. This encodes CAISEGLEETQYF.

The CDR3 nucleotides read TGCGCCAGCAGCCCCCGGGACAGCTATGGCTACACCTTC. It is translated as CASSPRDSYGYTF. The chain links TRBV5-1 to TRBJ1-2, with TRBD1 matching 7 bases. The germline gives CDR1 SGHRS, CDR2 YFSETQ. The CDR3 extends over 13 amino acids. After removal of 4 bases from V and 4 bases from J, the junction contained 4 bases not matched to a gene.

J is TRBJ2-5 and V is TRBV12-5; D ambiguous. CDR3 length: 12 amino acids. The germline V gene has CDR1 LGHNT and CDR2 FRNRAP. V lost 1 base, J lost 5 bases, and 5 bases lay in between. CDR3 sequence: CASGLGPETQYF. In DNA form, the CDR3 reads TGTGCTAGTGGTTTGGGGCCGGAGACCCAGTACTTC.

The CDR3, as DNA: TGTGCCAGCAGCTTAGCGGAGGGATCCACAGATACGCAGTATTTT. Its translation is CASSLAEGSTDTQYF. The chain uses TRBV7-9 and TRBJ2-3, with D perhaps TRBD2 (6 bases). Trimming stripped 0 bases from V and 2 bases from J, with 9 bases between. The CDR3 spans 15 residues. Germline loops: CDR1 SEHNR, CDR2 FQNEAQ (reference sequence). Full variable domain (missing parts from reference TRBV7-9 and TRBJ2-3): DTGVSQNPRHKITKRGQNVTFRCDPISEHNRLYWYRQTLGQGPEFLTYFQNEAQLEKSRLLSDRFSAERPKGSFSTLEIQRTEQGDSAMYLCASSLAEGSTDTQYFGPGTRLTVL.

The V and J genes are TRBV6-1 and TRBJ2-5; 8 positions agree with TRBD2. V gave up 0 bases and J gave up 5 bases; unmatched junction bases: 11. The CDR3 is 17 amino acids. Germline CDR1 and CDR2: MNHNS and SASEGT. CDR3 region: CASSEALGGGPRETQYF. In DNA, the CDR3 is TGTGCCAGCAGTGAAGCCCTCGGCGGGGGGCCGAGGGAGACCCAGTACTTC.

The chain joins TRBV12-5 to TRBJ1-1; D perhaps matches TRBD1 (5 bases). CDR3 size: 16 residues. The germline V gene has CDR1 LGHNT and CDR2 FRNRAP. V was trimmed by 7 bases and J by 0 bases, leaving 18 bases between them. The CDR3 region has the DNA TGTGCTAGTGCCCCCCCGGGGGGGTCGATGAACACTGAAGCTTTCTTT. This translates into CASAPPGGSMNTEAFF.

The J gene is TRBJ2-2, the V gene TRBV7-9; a possible D gene is TRBD2 (7 bases). The germline gives CDR1 SEHNR, CDR2 FQNEAQ (reference sequence). With 5 bases removed from V and 6 bases from J, the gap between germline ends came to 19 bases. This CDR3 spans 16 amino acids. DNA for the CDR3: TGTGCCAGCAGCCCGCAACGAGGGGGGGCCTCCGGGGAGCTGTTTTTT. Amino acids: CASSPQRGGASGELFF.

The chain has TRBV7-2 and TRBJ1-1, with unresolved D. The CDR3 loop spans 13 amino acids. Trimming removed 3 bases from V and 2 bases from J, with 7 bases in between. CDR1 is SGHTA and CDR2 is FQGNSA in the germline V gene. In DNA form, the CDR3 reads TGTGCCAGCAGCTTTCCCAGAAACACTGAAGCTTTCTTT. The encoded protein is CASSFPRNTEAFF.

The CDR3 here is CASSLGVDRDRSYEQYF. CDR3 sequence (DNA): TGTGCCAGCAGCTTGGGGGTCGACCGGGACAGGTCCTACGAGCAGTACTTC. J is TRBJ2-7 and V is TRBV7-8, with TRBD1 matching 8 bases. V trimming: 3 bases; J trimming: 1 base; junction bases outside the gene matches: 11. This CDR3 comprises 17 residues. From germline, CDR1 is SGHVS and CDR2 FQNEAQ.

CDR3 nucleotides: TGTGCCAGCTCACCGATATACAGGGGTATCGGGCAGCAAGAGACCCAGTACTTC. Protein product: CASSPIYRGIGQQETQYF. The V gene is TRBV18, the J gene TRBJ2-5; 7 bases line up with TRBD1. The CDR3 has 18 amino acids. V shed 3 bases, J shed 2 bases, and the junction held 15 bases outside the gene matches. Germline assignment: CDR1 KGHSH and CDR2 LQKENI.

The chain links TRBV14 to TRBJ1-1, with D possibly TRBD1 on 5 matching bases. The CDR3 runs 16 residues. Per germline, CDR1 SGHDN and CDR2 FVKESK. Deletions cut 5 bases from V and 5 bases from J, with 21 bases between. The CDR3 spells CASSTSPAREGTEAFF. CDR3 in DNA: TGTGCCAGCAGCACGTCCCCGGCCAGGGAGGGAACTGAAGCTTTCTTT.

The V and J genes are TRBV4-1 and TRBJ1-2; D might be TRBD1 (5 bases). The CDR3 is made up of 15 amino acids. V was trimmed by 1 base and J by 5 bases, leaving 14 bases between them. The germline V gene has CDR1 MGHRA and CDR2 YSYEKL. The CDR3 spells CASSQGGSGGYGYTF. The CDR3 region has the DNA TGCGCCAGCAGCCAAGGGGGCAGCGGTGGATATGGCTACACCTTC.

The chain employs TRBV7-1 and TRBJ1-1, with unresolved D. TRBV7-1 belongs to the ORF category, with a function that is uncertain. The length of the CDR3 is 14 residues. The germline V and J ends were trimmed by 4 bases and 2 bases, with 11 bases remaining between them. The CDR3 DNA follows: TGTGCCAGCAGCTTAGTGGCCGGCAACACTGAAGCTTTCTTT. This gives the protein CASSLVAGNTEAFF.

The chain uses TRBV9 and TRBJ1-4, with TRBD1 matching 7 bases. Germline CDR1 reads SGDLS; CDR2 reads YYNGEE. The CDR3 runs to 13 residues. Germline trimming cut 7 bases from V and 6 bases from J; bases unmatched to any gene: 6. This CDR3 is CASCRDSDEKLFF. The CDR3 DNA is TGTGCCAGCTGCCGGGACAGTGATGAAAAACTGTTTTTT. Drawing the rest from reference TRBV9 and TRBJ1-4, the complete variable domain is DSGVTQTPKHLITATGQRVTLRCSPRSGDLSVYWYQQSLDQGLQFLIQYYNGEERAKGNILERFSAQQFPDLHSELNLSSLELGDSALYFCASCRDSDEKLFFGSGTQLSVL.

This chain links TRBV20-1 with TRBJ1-2; tentatively, D is TRBD1 (6 bases). Looked up from germline, CDR1 is DFQATT and CDR2 is SNEGSKA (reference sequence). The CDR3 consists of 10 residues. Trimming removed 7 bases from V and 7 bases from J, with 10 bases in between. The CDR3 DNA sequence: TGCAGTGGTGACAGGAGTGGCTACACCTTC. This sequence encodes CSGDRSGYTF.